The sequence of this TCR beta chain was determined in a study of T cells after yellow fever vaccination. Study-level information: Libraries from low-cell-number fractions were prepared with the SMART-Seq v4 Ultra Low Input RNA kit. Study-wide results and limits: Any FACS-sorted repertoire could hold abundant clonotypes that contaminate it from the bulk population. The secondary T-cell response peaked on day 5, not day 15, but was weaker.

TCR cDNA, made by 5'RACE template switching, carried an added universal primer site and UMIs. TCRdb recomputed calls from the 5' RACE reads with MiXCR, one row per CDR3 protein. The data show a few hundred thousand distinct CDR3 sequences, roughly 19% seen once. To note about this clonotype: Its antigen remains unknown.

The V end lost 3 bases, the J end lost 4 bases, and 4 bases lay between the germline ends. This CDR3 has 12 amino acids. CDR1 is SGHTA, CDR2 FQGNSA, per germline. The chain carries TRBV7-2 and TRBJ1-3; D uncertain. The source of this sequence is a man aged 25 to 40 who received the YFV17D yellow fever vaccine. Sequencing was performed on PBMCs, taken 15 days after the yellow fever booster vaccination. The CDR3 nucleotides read TGTGCCAGCAGCTTTGGAGGAAACACCATATATTTT. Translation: CASSFGGNTIYF. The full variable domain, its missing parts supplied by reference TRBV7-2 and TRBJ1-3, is GAGVSQSPSNKVTEKGKDVELRCDPISGHTALYWYRQSLGQGLEFLIYFQGNSAPDKSGLPSDRFSAERTGGSVSTLTIQRTQQEDSAVYLCASSFGGNTIYFGEGSWLTVV.